The 2 T cell receptor beta chains below all came from one sample that was sequenced in a study of T-cell reconstitution after alpha-beta-depleted transplantation in children. Study observations and caveats: The main origin of T-cell counts and diversity one year after transplant was newly produced T cells.

A TCRbeta library incorporating unique molecular identifiers was prepared. TCRdb fed the PCR reads into MiXCR, producing one record per CDR3 protein. The table lists fewer than 350,000 distinct CDR3 sequences, around 7.3% of them singletons. These receptors have no identified antigens. This sample comprised peripheral blood, obtained 360 days after TCRalphabeta/CD19-depleted stem cell transplant. The receptors originated from a female patient aged 2 to 10 who had a stem cell transplant for Fanconi anemia, so the T cells may come from the graft donor.

There are many counts of this clonotype. The chain has TRBV27 and TRBJ2-2; 11 positions match TRBD2. There are 17 residues in the CDR3. Trimming removed 3 bases from V and 7 bases from J; junction bases left unmatched: 10. Germline V CDR1 and CDR2: MNHEY, SMNVEV (reference sequence). DNA of the CDR3: TGTGCCAGCAGTTTCCAACCGGGACTAGCGGAGGTCGGGGAGCTGTTTTTT. Its protein product is CASSFQPGLAEVGELFF.

This clonotype came up many times. CDR3 DNA: TGTGCCAGCAGCGTGCAGGGTGATACGCAGTATTTT. Translating gives CASSVQGDTQYF. V usage is TRBV12-3 or TRBV12-4 and J usage is TRBJ2-3, with a possible D match to TRBD1 (5 bases). The germline V and J ends were trimmed by 6 bases and 6 bases, with 10 bases remaining between them. CDR3 length: 12 residues.